This T cell receptor beta chain was captured by sequencing in a study of cytomegalovirus exposure and HLA in healthy donors. The PCR contained 60 Vbeta and 13 Jbeta primers. Assay used: immunoSEQ multiplex PCR; TCRdb lists only in-frame clones, some missing. The table includes about 130,000 clones, around 81% detected once. Germline assignment: CDR1 LGHNA and CDR2 YSLEER. V lost 2 bases and J 4 bases, leaving 6 bases between the germline ends. The CDR3 has 13 residues. Sequenced input: PBMCs. J is TRBJ1-5 and V is TRBV4-3, with D unresolved. This TCR came from a man aged 18 to 30 in good health and CMV-seronegative. CDR3 nucleotide sequence: TGCGCCAGCAGCCAATCAATTAATCAGCCCCAGCATTTT. It encodes CASSQSINQPQHF.